This TCR beta chain was retrieved from a study of shared clonotypes between healthy human individuals (dated by TCRdb to about 2020). With regard to the full study: A couple of women and a few men aged 18 to 49 years were included in the cohort. For each donor, CD4 naive and CD4 memory were each given three plates, CD8 naive was given two plates, and CD8 memory was given one plate. Blood TCR repertoires of roughly five healthy adults were deeply sequenced to estimate repertoire size and the extent of clonotype sharing between individuals. To increase sequencing depth and limit assay-specific biases, TCR repertoire library preparation and sequencing were carried out by different laboratories using diverse techniques. Each donor's leukapheresis produced roughly between about 0.8 and 8.9 billion PBMCs. Findings and caveats that apply to the study as a whole: Compared with non-shared clonotypes, clonotypes shared by all four sorted-subset donors had higher generation probabilities. Even with the large sequencing depth, rarefaction of the sorted-subset datasets indicated that sequencing was incomplete. Naive subsets generally had larger estimated clonotype richness than memory subsets did. Pairwise subsampling led to the expectation that sequencing depth would affect the degree of clonotype sharing among donors. The genetic and exposure-history diversity represented was limited by the small number of donors. Sampling was restricted to blood, and TCR repertoires in tissue are likely to differ from TCR repertoires in blood. Approximately 4.8% of naive CD4, 3.5% of naive CD8, about 2.5% of memory CD4, and approximately 0.4% of memory CD8 clonotypes were shared across several donors.

Details on this clone: The target of this receptor is not known. No base-level quality is on record; no much larger clone is a single base apart.

Using the deep immunoSEQ assay, TCR CDR3 regions were amplified from genomic DNA by multiplex PCR. Genomic DNA extracted from each cell subset was distributed evenly over all wells of several immunoSEQ 96-well plates, and each plate served as one replicate. Each replicate PCR for sorted subsets received about 210 ng genomic DNA, equal to tens of thousands of T cell genomes. Purified libraries were measured with a Qubit 3.0 fluorometer, size-checked on a Bioanalyzer 2100, and measured again with the KAPA Library Quantification kit. Every immunoSEQ 96-well plate was sequenced on a separate single-read 150-cycle Illumina NextSeq 550 flow cell. In the original analysis: Because only junctional sequences without quality scores were contained in the immunoSEQ output, filtering matching that applied to full-length reads could not be performed. To assign V/J genes and CDR3, sequences were annotated against IMGT germline references using PyIR, a Python wrapper for IgBLAST v1.9. Reads were removed for weak V/J assignments (E-value above 1e-6), missing CDR3, stop codons, out-of-frame junctions, or ambiguous translated residues. V3J clonotypes were defined as sequences sharing an identical inferred V gene, J gene, and CDR3 amino acid sequence. Percentage overlap between repertoires was computed as shared unique clonotypes divided by the size of the smaller repertoire. Repertoire richness was assessed with RTK rarefaction, the Chao1 estimator, and Recon v2.1 estimates of unobserved clonotypes. OLGA was used to compute generation probabilities for all TCRbeta clonotypes that the gDNA method yielded from a few donors. The immuneACCESS repertoire file appears here via TCRdb, limited to in-frame rearrangements. These files lack a portion of the clones; in checked studies, under half of the deficit traces to unresolved V genes, and the cause of the others is not known. V and J calls and clone size are given by that table; D and trimming were obtained from the DNA. The sample yields about 2 million clones; about 94% were counted once. The ten biggest clones cover around 1.1% of the sample.

CD8 naive samples were obtained by positive selection for CCR7 among CD45RO-negative cells, yielding a CD45RA+CCR7+ population from which TemRA cells were excluded. Healthy HIV-negative adults with no recently reported acute infections or vaccinations were included as donors. Only Caucasian adults living in Nashville, Tennessee, USA were represented among the donors. Blood was obtained by leukapheresis, after which PBMCs were separated by Ficoll-Histopaque density gradient centrifugation and cryopreserved in liquid nitrogen vapor phase. Analytical flow cytometry was used to check the purity and quantity of every magnetically sorted T cell population. From each sorted fraction, genomic DNA was isolated and quantified by UV absorbance on a Nanodrop 2000c. The CDR3 covers 13 residues, taking in both the cysteine and the phenylalanine. Only the CDR3 region is kept as DNA, spanning 39 bases read in frame from base 1.

Material for sequencing was naive CD8+ T cells sorted from blood. This specimen's cell subset or site label, interpreted: CD45RA+CCR7+. This receptor was taken from a young man in good health. The V and J segments used are TRBV21-1 and TRBJ2-7. TRBV21-1 is a pseudogene locus. CDR3 loop: CASSPPVGYEQYF. The DNA sequence is as follows: TGTGCCAGCAGCCCCCCGGTCGGATACGAGCAGTACTTC.